This TCR beta chain was obtained from a study of T cells after posttransplantation cyclophosphamide. CDR1 and CDR2 (germline): SEHNR, FQNEAQ (reference sequence). CDR3 length: 13 amino acids. The V and J ends lost 1 base and 6 bases, in that order; junction bases with no gene match: 0. Sequencing used immunoSEQ multiplex PCR; TCRdb keeps in-frame clones, though not all of them. The sample consists of 15,000 to 20,000 clones, roughly 73% of them appearing once. Cyclophosphamide on days +3 and +4 followed busulfan-fludarabine conditioning and a marrow graft. This clone was found once. This sequence was found in a female patient in her thirties or forties who received an allogeneic stem cell transplant from a related donor, was CMV-positive, and had no GVHD. Some T cells may be transferred from the graft donor. J is TRBJ2-1 and V is TRBV7-9; 7 positions agree with TRBD1. The sample here was CD8+ T cells sorted from PBMCs, taken 1903 days after a stem cell transplant with posttransplant cyclophosphamide. The CDR3: CASSLDRGNEQFF. CDR3 in DNA: TGTGCCAGCAGCTTAGACAGGGGCAATGAGCAGTTCTTC.